One and the same sample provided the 15 T cell receptor beta chains below, sequenced in a study of OX40 agonist ivuxolimab in advanced cancers. Sequencing was performed with immunoSEQ multiplex PCR; in TCRdb, only in-frame clones are kept and a portion is missing. The profile shows around 46,000 clones, around 90% of them singletons. This sample comprised CD4+ or CD8+ T cells sorted from blood, obtained in a trial of the OX40 agonist ivuxolimab. These receptors were obtained from an adult with an advanced solid tumor such as melanoma, head and neck, liver or kidney cancer.

The chain uses TRBV13 and TRBJ2-1; 14 bases match TRBD2. Germline loops: CDR1 PRHDT, CDR2 FYEKMQ (reference sequence). This CDR3 comprises 16 residues. J gave up 7 bases and V 5 bases, and 7 bases lay outside the gene matches. The DNA for the CDR3 is TGTGCCAGCAGCCCGGGGGGACTAGCGGGAGTTAATGAGCAGTTCTTC. Translation: CASSPGGLAGVNEQFF. The whole variable domain, remainder taken from reference TRBV13 and TRBJ2-1, is AAGVIQSPRHLIKEKRETATLKCYPIPRHDTVYWYQQGPGQDPQFLISFYEKMQSDKGSIPDRFSAQQFSDYHSELNMSSLELGDSALYFCASSPGGLAGVNEQFFGPGTRLTVL.

V and J are TRBV9 and TRBJ2-2, with TRBD2 matching over 9 bases. Germline-derived CDR1 and CDR2 are SGDLS and YYNGEE. The CDR3 length is 16 residues. V dropped 0 bases and J dropped 4; count of bases not matched to a gene: 4. Written as DNA, the CDR3 is TGTGCCAGCAGCGTAGTAGCGGGGGCTATCACCGGGGAGCTGTTTTTT. Its translation: CASSVVAGAITGELFF. Combining the CDR3 with reference TRBV9 and TRBJ2-2 gives the whole variable domain DSGVTQTPKHLITATGQRVTLRCSPRSGDLSVYWYQQSLDQGLQFLIQYYNGEERAKGNILERFSAQQFPDLHSELNLSSLELGDSALYFCASSVVAGAITGELFFGEGSRLTVL.

This chain links TRBV15 with TRBJ1-4; D unresolved. The CDR3 is 15 amino acids. The germline V gene has CDR1 LNHNV and CDR2 YYDKDF (reference sequence). V shed 2 bases and J shed 3 bases, with 10 bases lying between them. The CDR3 loop is CATSRLTTPNEKLFF. CDR3 sequence (DNA): TGTGCCACCAGCAGATTGACAACCCCTAATGAAAAACTGTTTTTT.

J is TRBJ2-7 and V is TRBV28, with 9 bases aligning to TRBD1. This CDR3 is 14 amino acids long. The V gene end was trimmed by 3 bases and the J gene end by 0 bases; junction bases not matched to a gene: 0. Germline V gives CDR1 MDHEN, CDR2 SYDVKM. The CDR3 is CASSLDRGSYEQYF. The CDR3 nucleotides are TGTGCCAGCAGTTTGGACAGGGGCTCCTACGAGCAGTACTTC.

The rearrangement uses TRBV7-8 and TRBJ2-5, with 14 positions matching TRBD2. The CDR3 spans 18 residues. Losses at the gene ends were 5 bases for V and 2 bases for J; bases not matched to a gene: 10. Per germline, CDR1 SGHVS and CDR2 FQNEAQ. CDR3 loop: CASSARLAGGELQETQYF. CDR3 nucleotides: TGTGCCAGCAGCGCTAGACTAGCGGGGGGGGAATTGCAAGAGACCCAGTACTTC.

The chain carries TRBV9 and TRBJ2-3; 14 bases agree with TRBD2. The length of the CDR3 is 16 residues. The J segment lost 2 bases and the V segment lost 3 bases, leaving 2 bases of the junction unmatched. CDR1 and CDR2 (germline): SGDLS, YYNGEE. Here the CDR3 DNA reads TGTGCCAGCAGCGAGACTAGCGGGGGGGACACAGATACGCAGTATTTT. Translating gives CASSETSGGDTDTQYF.

V is TRBV9 and J is TRBJ2-2; 8 positions match TRBD2. CDR3 size: 16 residues. Trimming removed 3 bases from V and 7 bases from J; junction bases left unmatched: 11. Germline lookup yields CDR1 SGDLS and CDR2 YYNGEE. The CDR3 loop reads CASSGSRAGGNGELFF. CDR3 nucleotide sequence: TGTGCCAGCAGCGGGTCACGCGCGGGAGGAAACGGGGAGCTGTTTTTT. Combining the CDR3 with reference TRBV9 and TRBJ2-2 gives the whole variable domain DSGVTQTPKHLITATGQRVTLRCSPRSGDLSVYWYQQSLDQGLQFLIQYYNGEERAKGNILERFSAQQFPDLHSELNLSSLELGDSALYFCASSGSRAGGNGELFFGEGSRLTVL.

V is TRBV19 and J is TRBJ2-1; the match to TRBD2 covers 10 bases. CDR1 LNHDA and CDR2 SQIVND come from the germline V gene (reference sequence). V trimming: 7 bases; J trimming: 7 bases; junction bases outside the gene matches: 13. The CDR3 is 16 residues long. CDR3 loop: CASMSPLDSGRNEQFF. As DNA, the CDR3 is TGTGCCAGTATGAGCCCGCTTGATAGCGGGAGGAATGAGCAGTTCTTC.

V gene TRBV27 combines with J gene TRBJ2-7, with TRBD1 matching over 7 bases. The V and J ends lost 7 bases and 1 base, in that order; junction bases with no gene match: 7. The length of the CDR3 is 14 residues. The germline gives CDR1 MNHEY, CDR2 SMNVEV (reference sequence). CDR3 DNA: TGTGCCAGCAAGGGGACAGCTGGTTCCTACGAGCAGTACGTC. It specifies CASKGTAGSYEQYV.

V usage is TRBV5-6 and J usage is TRBJ1-2, with a tentative D call TRBD1 (5 bases). Germline assignment: CDR1 SGHDT and CDR2 YYEEEE. V was cut by 4 bases and J by 3 bases, with 19 bases left in between. The CDR3 contains 16 residues. In nucleotides, the CDR3 is TGTGCCAGCAGCGTCACTGTTGGGGGTATCGACTATGGCTACACCTTC. This gives the protein CASSVTVGGIDYGYTF.

The J gene is TRBJ2-7, the V gene TRBV11-2; 9 positions match TRBD1. The CDR3 extends over 16 amino acids. Germline V gene lookup returns CDR1 SGHAT and CDR2 FQNNGV. The trim removed 1 base at V and 2 bases at J, leaving 6 bases unmatched. The CDR3 reads CASSLALGTGTYEQYF. In nucleotides, the CDR3 is TGTGCCAGCAGCTTAGCTCTTGGGACAGGGACCTACGAGCAGTACTTC.

J is TRBJ2-1 and V is TRBV15; TRBD2 agrees at 8 bases. With 4 bases clipped from V and 5 bases from J, the junction kept 7 bases outside the gene matches. This CDR3 region has 15 residues. The germline CDR1 and CDR2 sequences are LNHNV and YYDKDF (reference sequence). The chain's CDR3 is CATSTKREFHNEQFF. CDR3 in DNA: TGTGCCACCAGCACCAAGCGGGAGTTCCACAATGAGCAGTTCTTC.

The chain combines TRBV27 with TRBJ1-2; D ambiguous. V lost 8 bases to trimming and J lost 3 bases, with 10 bases between them. The CDR3 spans 12 residues. CDR1 is MNHEY, CDR2 SMNVEV, per germline (reference sequence). For the CDR3, the DNA is TGTGCCAGCTCCGGCAGCTACTATGGCTACACCTTC. This gives the protein CASSGSYYGYTF.

The chain carries TRBV29-1 and TRBJ1-1; tentatively, D is TRBD1 (5 bases). The CDR3 totals 10 residues. Germline-derived CDR1 and CDR2 are SQVTM and ANQGSEA. V was trimmed by 5 bases and J by 10 bases, leaving 11 bases between them. DNA of the CDR3: TGCAGCGTTCAGGGAAGGGTAGCTTTCTTT. Amino acids: CSVQGRVAFF.

The chain joins TRBV6-5 to TRBJ1-5; 9 bases are a match to TRBD1. This CDR3 region has 13 residues. V was pared by 5 bases and J by 6 bases, with 2 bases of the junction left unmatched. Germline V gene lookup returns CDR1 MNHEY and CDR2 SVGAGI. The chain's CDR3 is CASSQTGGQPQHF. The DNA for the CDR3 is TGTGCCAGCAGTCAGACAGGGGGTCAGCCCCAGCATTTT.